This TCR beta chain was observed in a study of blood T cell repertoires in COVID-19. Study-level background: In each case, the material was cDNA or gDNA derived from T cells, B-cell-depleted T cells, or PBMCs.

Original handling: Reference gene primers were amplified, and this amplification served to estimate nucleated cell counts. TCRdb keeps only in-frame clones here, not all; method: immunoSEQ multiplex PCR. V and J calls and clone size come straight from that table; D and trimming were deduced from the DNA. The sample lists over 150,000 clones, roughly 80% occurring once. This clonotype was sampled from a woman of 80 years or more with acute or convalescent COVID-19. The sample consisted of peripheral blood.

The DNA for the CDR3 is TGTGCCATCAGTGAGGGTATGTTACAGGGGGGGACTCAGCCCCAGCATTTT. It yields the protein CAISEGMLQGGTQPQHF. The chain links TRBV10-3 to TRBJ1-5; TRBD1 agrees at 8 bases. Losses at the gene ends were 2 bases for V and 6 bases for J; bases not matched to a gene: 12. There are 17 residues in the CDR3. Germline CDR1 ENHRY, CDR2 SYGVKD.